This T cell receptor beta chain was observed in a study of OX40 agonist ivuxolimab in advanced cancers. For the study at large: The dose of intravenous ivuxolimab that patients received every 2 weeks ranged from 0.01 to 10 mg/kg. Findings and limits, study-wide: Blood T cells, both CD4+ and CD8+, expanded clonally by week 6 at 0.1 to 3.0 mg/kg. Clonal expansion among partial responders at 0.1-3.0 mg/kg ranked near the lowest. Low normalized T-cell clonal expansion also characterized some of the nonresponders.

Details on this clone: Its antigen remains unknown.

Using immunoSEQ multiplex PCR, the repertoire was profiled, and TCRdb retains in-frame clones only, with some absent. This sample has about 98,000 clones; 90% to 95% occur once, and the top ten carry around 0.3%. Germline-derived CDR1 and CDR2 are SNHLY and FYNNEI. V shed 7 bases and J 4 bases; nucleotides not matched to a gene: 22. There are 19 residues in the CDR3. The input for sequencing was CD4+ or CD8+ T cells sorted from blood, taken in a trial of the OX40 agonist ivuxolimab. V and J are TRBV2 and TRBJ1-5; 7 positions match TRBD1. The TCR was taken from an adult with an advanced solid tumor such as melanoma, head and neck, liver or kidney cancer. The CDR3 coding sequence is TGTGCCAGCAACACCCCCCGGGACAGAATTGGTATTTTAAATCAGCCCCAGCATTTT. Translation gives CASNTPRDRIGILNQPQHF. The full variable domain, with the rest looked up from reference TRBV2 and TRBJ1-5, is EPEVTQTPSHQVTQMGQEVILRCVPISNHLYFYWYRQILGQKVEFLVSFYNNEISEKSEIFDDQFSVERPDGSNFTLKIRSTKLEDSAMYFCASNTPRDRIGILNQPQHFGDGTRLSIL.